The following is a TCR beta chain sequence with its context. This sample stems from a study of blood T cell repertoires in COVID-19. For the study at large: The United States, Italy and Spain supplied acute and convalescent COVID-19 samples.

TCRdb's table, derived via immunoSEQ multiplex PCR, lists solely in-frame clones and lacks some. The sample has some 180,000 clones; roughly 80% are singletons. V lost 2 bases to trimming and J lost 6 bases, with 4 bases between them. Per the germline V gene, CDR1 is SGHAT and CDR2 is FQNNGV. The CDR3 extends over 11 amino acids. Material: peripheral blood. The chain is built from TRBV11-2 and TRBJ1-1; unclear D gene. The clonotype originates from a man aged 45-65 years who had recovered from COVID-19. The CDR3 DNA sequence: TGTGCCAGCAGCTTACTCGCTGAAGCTTTCTTT. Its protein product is CASSLLAEAFF.